This TCR beta chain is drawn from a study of T cell responses to AZD1222 COVID-19 vaccine. Germline CDR1 MNHEY, CDR2 SVGEGT. This CDR3 region has 20 residues. Between the trimmed V and J ends, which lost 4 bases and 2 bases, there was a span of 27 bases. The data were produced by immunoSEQ multiplex PCR, yet TCRdb's version contains in-frame clones alone and is incomplete. Found here are about 110,000 clones, roughly 90% of them singletons; the top ten hold approximately 7%. The chain recombines TRBV6-2 or TRBV6-3 with TRBJ1-5, with D possibly being TRBD1 (6 bases). This TCR came from an adult in good health. Sequences were derived from peripheral blood, sampled on day 0 of AZD1222 vaccination. The CDR3 nucleotides read TGTGCCAGCAGTTCCTTCCTGACGGGGGCTCGTAGGTTAGGCAATCAGCCCCAGCATTTT. The encoded protein is CASSSFLTGARRLGNQPQHF.